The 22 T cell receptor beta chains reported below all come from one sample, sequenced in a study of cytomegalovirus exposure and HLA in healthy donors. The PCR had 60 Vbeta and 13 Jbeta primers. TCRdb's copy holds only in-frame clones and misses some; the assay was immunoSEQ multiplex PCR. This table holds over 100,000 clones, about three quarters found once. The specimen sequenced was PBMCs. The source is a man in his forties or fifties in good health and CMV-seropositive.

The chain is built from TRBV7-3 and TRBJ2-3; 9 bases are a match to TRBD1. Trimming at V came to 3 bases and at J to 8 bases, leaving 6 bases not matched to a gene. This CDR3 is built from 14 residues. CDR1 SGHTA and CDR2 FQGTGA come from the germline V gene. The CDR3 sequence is CASSFTTGGGTQYF. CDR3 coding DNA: TGTGCCAGCAGCTTTACGACAGGGGGTGGTACGCAGTATTTT.

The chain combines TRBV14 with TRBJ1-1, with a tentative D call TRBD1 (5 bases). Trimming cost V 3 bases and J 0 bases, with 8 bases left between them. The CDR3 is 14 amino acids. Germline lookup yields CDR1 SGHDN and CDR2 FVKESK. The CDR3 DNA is TGTGCCAGCAGCCACCGACAGCTGAACACTGAAGCTTTCTTT. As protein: CASSHRQLNTEAFF.

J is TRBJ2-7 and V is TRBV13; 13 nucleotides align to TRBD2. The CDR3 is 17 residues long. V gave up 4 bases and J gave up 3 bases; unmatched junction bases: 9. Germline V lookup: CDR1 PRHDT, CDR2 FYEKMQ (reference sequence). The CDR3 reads CASSSGLAGAIRYEQYF. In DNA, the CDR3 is TGTGCCAGCAGCTCTGGACTAGCGGGGGCCATTCGCTACGAGCAGTACTTC.

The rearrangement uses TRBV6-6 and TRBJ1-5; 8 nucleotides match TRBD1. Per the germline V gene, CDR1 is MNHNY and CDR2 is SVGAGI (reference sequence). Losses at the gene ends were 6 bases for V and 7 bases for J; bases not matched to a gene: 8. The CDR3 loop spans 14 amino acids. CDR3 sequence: CASRGTGRQQPQHF. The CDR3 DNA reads TGTGCCAGCAGAGGGACAGGTCGTCAGCAGCCCCAGCATTTT.

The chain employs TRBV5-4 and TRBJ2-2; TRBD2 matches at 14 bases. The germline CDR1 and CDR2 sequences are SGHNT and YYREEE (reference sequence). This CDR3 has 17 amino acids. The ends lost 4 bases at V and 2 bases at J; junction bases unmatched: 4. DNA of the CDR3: TGTGCCAGCAGCGTGGGACTAGCGGGAGCAAACACCGGGGAGCTGTTTTTT. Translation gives CASSVGLAGANTGELFF. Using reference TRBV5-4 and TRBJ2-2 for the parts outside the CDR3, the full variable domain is ETGVTQSPTHLIKTRGQQVTLRCSSQSGHNTVSWYQQALGQGPQFIFQYYREEENGRGNFPPRFSGLQFPNYSSELNVNALELDDSALYLCASSVGLAGANTGELFFGEGSRLTVL.

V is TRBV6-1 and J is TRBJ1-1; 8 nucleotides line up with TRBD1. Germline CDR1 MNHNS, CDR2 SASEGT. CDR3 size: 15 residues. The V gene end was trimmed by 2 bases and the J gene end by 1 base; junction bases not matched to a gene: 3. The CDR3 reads CASSERTGTNTEAFF. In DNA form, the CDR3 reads TGTGCCAGCAGTGAAAGGACAGGGACGAACACTGAAGCTTTCTTT.

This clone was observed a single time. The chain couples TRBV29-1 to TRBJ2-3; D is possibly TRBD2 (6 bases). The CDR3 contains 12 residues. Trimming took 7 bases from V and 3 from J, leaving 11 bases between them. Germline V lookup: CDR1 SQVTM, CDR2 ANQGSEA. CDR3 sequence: CSGAGQTDTQYF. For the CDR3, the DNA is TGCAGCGGAGCGGGCCAAACAGATACGCAGTATTTT.

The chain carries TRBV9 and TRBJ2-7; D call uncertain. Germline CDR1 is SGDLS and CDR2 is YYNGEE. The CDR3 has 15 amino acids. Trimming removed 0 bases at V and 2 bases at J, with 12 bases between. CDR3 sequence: CASSVDPAKTYEQYF. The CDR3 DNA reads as TGTGCCAGCAGCGTAGACCCAGCGAAAACCTACGAGCAGTACTTC.

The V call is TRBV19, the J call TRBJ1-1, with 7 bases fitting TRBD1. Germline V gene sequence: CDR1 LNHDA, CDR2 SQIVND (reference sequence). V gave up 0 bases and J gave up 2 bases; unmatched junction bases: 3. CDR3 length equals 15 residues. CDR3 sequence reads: CASSIDQGGNTEAFF. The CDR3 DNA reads TGTGCCAGTAGTATAGATCAAGGGGGCAACACTGAAGCTTTCTTT.

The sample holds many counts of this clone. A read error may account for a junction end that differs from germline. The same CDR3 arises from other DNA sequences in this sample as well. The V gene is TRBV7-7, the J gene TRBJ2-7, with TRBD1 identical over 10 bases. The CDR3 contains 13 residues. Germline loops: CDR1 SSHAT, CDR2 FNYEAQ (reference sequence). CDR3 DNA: TGTGCTAGCAGCCGGGACAGGGGTGACGAGCAGTACTTC. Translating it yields CASSRDRGDEQYF.

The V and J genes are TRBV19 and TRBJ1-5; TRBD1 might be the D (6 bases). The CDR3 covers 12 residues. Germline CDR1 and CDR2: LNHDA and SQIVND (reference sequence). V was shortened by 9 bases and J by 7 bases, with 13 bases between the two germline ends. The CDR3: CASQAQGQPQHF. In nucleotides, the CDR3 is TGTGCCAGCCAAGCCCAGGGGCAGCCCCAGCATTTT.

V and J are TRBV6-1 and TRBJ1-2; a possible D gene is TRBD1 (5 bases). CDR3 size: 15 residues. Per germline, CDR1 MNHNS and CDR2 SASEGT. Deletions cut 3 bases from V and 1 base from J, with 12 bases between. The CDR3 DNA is TGTGCCAGCAGTGATTCAGGGAAGAGTAACTATGGCTACACCTTC. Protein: CASSDSGKSNYGYTF.

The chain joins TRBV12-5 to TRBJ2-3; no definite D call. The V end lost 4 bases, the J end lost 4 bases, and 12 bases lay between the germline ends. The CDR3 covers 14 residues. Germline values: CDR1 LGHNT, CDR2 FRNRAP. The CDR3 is CASGSSEFPDTQYF. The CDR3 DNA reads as TGTGCTAGTGGTTCTTCGGAGTTTCCAGATACGCAGTATTTT.

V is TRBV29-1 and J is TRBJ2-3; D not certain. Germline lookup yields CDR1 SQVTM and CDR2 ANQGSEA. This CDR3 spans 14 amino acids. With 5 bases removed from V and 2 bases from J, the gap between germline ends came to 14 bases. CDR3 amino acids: CSVNEMPPTDTQYF. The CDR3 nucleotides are TGCAGCGTTAATGAGATGCCCCCCACAGATACGCAGTATTTT.

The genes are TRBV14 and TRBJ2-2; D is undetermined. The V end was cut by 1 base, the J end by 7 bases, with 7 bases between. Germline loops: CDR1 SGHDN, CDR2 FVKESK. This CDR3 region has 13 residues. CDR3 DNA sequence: TGTGCCAGCAGCCAAGTTTCTGTCGGGGAGCTGTTTTTT. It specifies CASSQVSVGELFF. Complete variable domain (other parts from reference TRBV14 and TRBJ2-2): EAGVTQFPSHSVIEKGQTVTLRCDPISGHDNLYWYRRVMGKEIKFLLHFVKESKQDESGMPNNRFLAERTGGTYSTLKVQPAELEDSGVYFCASSQVSVGELFFGEGSRLTVL.

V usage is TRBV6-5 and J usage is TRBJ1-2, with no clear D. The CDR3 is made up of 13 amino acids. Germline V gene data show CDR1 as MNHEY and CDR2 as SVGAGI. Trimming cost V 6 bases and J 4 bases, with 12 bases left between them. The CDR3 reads CASRPDPVYGYTF. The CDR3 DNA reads TGTGCCAGCAGGCCAGATCCTGTCTATGGCTACACCTTC.

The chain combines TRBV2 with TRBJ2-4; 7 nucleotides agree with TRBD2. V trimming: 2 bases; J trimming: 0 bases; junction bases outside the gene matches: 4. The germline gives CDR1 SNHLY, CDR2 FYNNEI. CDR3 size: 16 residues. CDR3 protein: CASSERTRLAKNIQYF. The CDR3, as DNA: TGTGCCAGCAGTGAAAGGACTAGACTAGCCAAAAACATTCAGTACTTC.

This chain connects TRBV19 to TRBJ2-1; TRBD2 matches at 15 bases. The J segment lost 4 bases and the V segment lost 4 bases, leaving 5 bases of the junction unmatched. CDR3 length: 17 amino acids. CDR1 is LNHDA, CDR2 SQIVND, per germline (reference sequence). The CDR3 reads CASSTGLAGGVYNEQFF. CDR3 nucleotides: TGTGCCAGTAGTACGGGACTAGCGGGAGGAGTTTACAATGAGCAGTTCTTC.

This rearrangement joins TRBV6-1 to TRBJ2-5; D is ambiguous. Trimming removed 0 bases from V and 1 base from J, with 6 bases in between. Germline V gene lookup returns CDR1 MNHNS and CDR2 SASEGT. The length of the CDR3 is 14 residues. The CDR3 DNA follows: TGTGCCAGCAGTGAAGCTGGGCCCCAAGAGACCCAGTACTTC. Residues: CASSEAGPQETQYF.

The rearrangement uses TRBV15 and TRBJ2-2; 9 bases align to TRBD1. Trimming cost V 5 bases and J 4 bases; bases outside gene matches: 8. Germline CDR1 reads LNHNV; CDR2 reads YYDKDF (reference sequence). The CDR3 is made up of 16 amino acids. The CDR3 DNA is TGTGCCACCAGCTCCCCGGGACAGGGTCCCACCGGGGAGCTGTTTTTT. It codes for CATSSPGQGPTGELFF.

The chain's CDR3 is CASSLEGRATKNIQYF. Written as DNA, the CDR3 is TGTGCCAGCAGCTTAGAGGGCCGCGCCACCAAAAACATTCAGTACTTC. This sequence joins TRBV11-2 and TRBJ2-4, with D unresolved. Trimming removed 0 bases from V and 2 bases from J, with 11 bases in between. CDR1 is SGHAT, CDR2 FQNNGV, per germline. There are 16 residues in the CDR3.

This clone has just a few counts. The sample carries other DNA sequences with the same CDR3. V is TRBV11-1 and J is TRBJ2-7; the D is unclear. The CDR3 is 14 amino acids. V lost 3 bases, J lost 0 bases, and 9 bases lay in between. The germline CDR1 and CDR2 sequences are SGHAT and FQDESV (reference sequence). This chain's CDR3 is CASSFNFGSYEQYF. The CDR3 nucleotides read TGTGCCAGCAGCTTTAACTTTGGCTCCTACGAGCAGTACTTC.